What follows is one T cell receptor (beta chain) and its context. The antigen is unknown. This record belongs to a study of monozygotic twins with inflammatory bowel disease. Study-level findings and limits: Possibly because of limited power, concordant and discordant twins showed no difference in repertoire similarity. Clonotype overlap with others was lower in IBD patients than in healthy twins, a difference that was greatest with disease activity.

In germline, CDR1 is DFQATT, CDR2 SNEGSKA (reference sequence). The CDR3 is made up of 15 amino acids. Each sample had eight separate cDNA synthesis reactions. TCRdb reprocessed the 5' RACE reads, keeping one entry per CDR3 protein, no DNA. Its table records a few hundred thousand distinct CDR3 sequences. The chain carries TRBV20-1 and TRBJ2-3; TCRdb reports TRBD1, a call that lacks DNA to check it against. The sample comprised blood. This TCR derives from a human donor with ulcerative colitis or Crohn's disease, or a healthy co-twin of an affected twin (not recorded which). CDR3 sequence reads: CSATASKGGTDTQYF.